This T cell receptor beta chain was documented in a study of Tregs in tolerant kidney transplant recipients. Overall study: The nonmyeloablative bone marrow transplants came from related graft donors, with transient mixed chimerism. The study, taken as a whole, reports: Expanding Tregs on activated donor B cells appeared to best identify donor-specific TCRbeta clones.

V shed 0 bases, J shed 0 bases, and the junction held 3 bases outside the gene matches. The CDR3 is 16 residues long. Germline CDR1 and CDR2: SGHRS and YFSETQ. About this clone: Its antigen remains unidentified.

The table came from immunoSEQ multiplex PCR; TCRdb's copy has only in-frame clones and leaves some out. Here the sample spans under 85,000 clones, about 88% being singletons. Sequenced material: CD4+ T cells from blood, taken before the transplant. The rearrangement links TRBV5-1 to TRBJ1-5; 7 nucleotides match TRBD1. The clonotype comes from a human donor who received a combined kidney and bone marrow transplant. The CDR3 protein is CASSLGTGSSNQPQHF. CDR3 DNA sequence: TGCGCCAGCAGCTTGGGGACAGGTTCTAGCAATCAGCCCCAGCATTTT.